The 20 T cell receptor beta chains given below trace back to one sample, sequenced in a study of T cells in Graves' hyperthyroidism and ophthalmopathy. Researchers amplified the TCR beta CDR3 regions from RNA transcripts. A set of HTBI primers served as the primers for a first-round RT-PCR of the TCR CDR3. TCRdb analysed the multiplex PCR reads with MiXCR anew, one entry per CDR3 protein. This sample has nearly 600,000 distinct CDR3 sequences, with about 15% found just once. Sequencing was carried out using blood. The receptors stem from a young woman with Graves' hyperthyroidism that later progressed to Graves' ophthalmopathy.

This clonotype was recorded many times. The chain uses TRBV28 and TRBJ1-5; 10 nucleotides align to TRBD1. The CDR3 is made up of 14 amino acids. CDR1 and CDR2 (germline): MDHEN, SYDVKM. J gave up 6 bases and V 5 bases, and 4 bases lay outside the gene matches. The CDR3 coding sequence is TGTGCCAGCAGTCCACGACAGGGGGCTCAGCCCCAGCATTTT. Translated, it gives CASSPRQGAQPQHF.

This clonotype showed up many times. V is TRBV20-1 and J is TRBJ2-5; the D gene is possibly TRBD2 (5 bases). Germline V gene sequence: CDR1 DFQATT, CDR2 SNEGSKA (reference sequence). CDR3 length: 12 amino acids. Between the trimmed V and J ends, which lost 3 bases and 3 bases, there was a span of 8 bases. This CDR3 reads CSARVGEETQYF. CDR3 DNA: TGCAGTGCTAGGGTGGGAGAAGAGACCCAGTACTTC.

This clonotype was seen repeatedly, ten times or more. The chain joins TRBV28 to TRBJ2-5, with D tentatively TRBD2 (5 bases). This CDR3 has 13 amino acids. Germline loops: CDR1 MDHEN, CDR2 SYDVKM. The V gene lost 6 bases and the J gene lost 2 bases, with 10 bases spanning the gap. CDR3 region: CASSLRGQETQYF. The CDR3 region has the DNA TGTGCCAGCAGCCTGCGAGGGCAAGAGACCCAGTACTTC. Full variable domain (outside the CDR3, taken from reference TRBV28 and TRBJ2-5): DVKVTQSSRYLVKRTGEKVFLECVQDMDHENMFWYRQDPGLGLRLIYFSYDVKMKEKGDIPEGYSVSREKKERFSLILESASTNQTSMYLCASSLRGQETQYFGPGTRLLVL.

This clonotype was seen many times. V is TRBV2 and J is TRBJ2-1; 7 bases map to TRBD1. Germline V lookup: CDR1 SNHLY, CDR2 FYNNEI. This CDR3 region has 14 residues. V was clipped by 5 bases and J by 8 bases; unmatched bases: 9. CDR3 protein: CASSKGGPPDEQFF. The CDR3 bases are TGTGCCAGCAGTAAAGGGGGCCCCCCCGATGAGCAGTTCTTC.

This clonotype appeared many times. The V gene is TRBV19, the J gene TRBJ1-4; 7 bases fit TRBD1. CDR1 LNHDA and CDR2 SQIVND come from the germline V gene (reference sequence). V lost 4 bases and J lost 2; bases outside the gene matches: 1. The CDR3 consists of 14 residues. The DNA for the CDR3 is TGTGCCAGTAGTACGACAGGGACTAATGAAAAACTGTTTTTT. It is translated as CASSTTGTNEKLFF.

This clonotype appeared many times. This sequence joins TRBV7-9 and TRBJ2-7; TRBD1 matches at 11 bases. The germline V gene encodes CDR1 SEHNR and CDR2 FQNEAQ (reference sequence). Losses at the gene ends were 2 bases for V and 6 bases for J; bases not matched to a gene: 6. The CDR3 loop spans 15 amino acids. CDR3 in amino acids: CASSLWGQGEVEQYF. The DNA for the CDR3 is TGTGCCAGCAGCTTATGGGGACAGGGGGAGGTCGAGCAGTACTTC.

In this sample, this clonotype turned up many times. This chain uses TRBV30 with TRBJ2-1, with D perhaps matching TRBD2 (6 bases). The CDR3 consists of 12 residues. Germline V gives CDR1 GTSNPN, CDR2 SVGIG (reference sequence). Deletions cut 2 bases from V and 5 bases from J, with 7 bases between. CDR3: CAWSRRDNEQFF. In nucleotides, the CDR3 is TGTGCCTGGAGTAGGAGGGACAATGAGCAGTTCTTC. Drawing the rest from reference TRBV30 and TRBJ2-1, the complete variable domain is SQTIHQWPATLVQPVGSPLSLECTVEGTSNPNLYWYRQAAGRGLQLLFYSVGIGQISSEVPQNLSASRPQDRQFILSSKKLLLSDSGFYLCAWSRRDNEQFFGPGTRLTVL.

The CDR3 spells CSARVLGRWVGETQYF. CDR3 DNA: TGCAGTGCTAGAGTTCTCGGTCGGTGGGTGGGTGAGACCCAGTACTTC. The chain couples TRBV20-1 to TRBJ2-5, with no clear D. Germline CDR1 reads DFQATT; CDR2 reads SNEGSKA (reference sequence). The V and J ends lost 1 base and 5 bases respectively, with 20 bases between them. This CDR3 spans 16 amino acids.

This chain uses TRBV20-1 with TRBJ2-3, with a tentative D call TRBD2 (6 bases). CDR3 size: 14 residues. Trimming removed 5 bases from V and 0 bases from J, with 12 bases in between. Looked up from germline, CDR1 is DFQATT and CDR2 is SNEGSKA (reference sequence). CDR3 nucleotide sequence: TGCAGTGCTTTTGCTAGCGTTAGCACAGATACGCAGTATTTT. This gives the protein CSAFASVSTDTQYF.

This clonotype was observed many times. This sequence joins TRBV6-1 and TRBJ1-1; D gene uncertain. Germline V gene data show CDR1 as MNHNS and CDR2 as SASEGT. Trimming shortened V by 5 bases and J by 1 base, and 11 bases separated the two germline ends. The CDR3 covers 14 residues. CDR3 protein: CASSPVFGNTEAFF. The CDR3 DNA reads TGTGCCAGCAGTCCTGTATTCGGGAACACTGAAGCTTTCTTT.

Written as DNA, the CDR3 is TGCAGTGCCCCGGACAGGTTTAAAGAGACCCAGTACTTC. It yields the protein CSAPDRFKETQYF. The V call is TRBV20-1, the J call TRBJ2-5, with 7 positions matching TRBD1. The CDR3 is 13 amino acids. Germline V gene lookup returns CDR1 DFQATT and CDR2 SNEGSKA (reference sequence). Trimming removed 6 bases from V and 3 bases from J; junction bases left unmatched: 7.

This clonotype was seen only a few times. The CDR3 here is CASSIVQGSATEQYF. The CDR3 region has the DNA TGTGCCAGTAGTATAGTTCAGGGATCCGCTACCGAGCAGTACTTC. The V gene is TRBV19, the J gene TRBJ2-7; TRBD1 might be the D (5 bases). With 1 base removed from V and 6 bases from J, the gap between germline ends came to 16 bases. The germline gives CDR1 LNHDA, CDR2 SQIVND (reference sequence). The CDR3 contains 15 residues.

This clonotype was found a few times. The chain links TRBV7-9 to TRBJ1-1; tentatively, D is TRBD1 (6 bases). CDR3 length: 16 residues. Trimming stripped 4 bases from V and 6 bases from J, with 21 bases between. Germline V gene data show CDR1 as SEHNR and CDR2 as FQNEAQ (reference sequence). The CDR3 sequence: CASSYSRGLTLSEAFF. Written as DNA, the CDR3 is TGTGCCAGCAGCTATTCCAGGGGTCTAACTCTTTCTGAAGCTTTCTTT.

This clonotype was picked up a small number of times. V gene TRBV7-9 combines with J gene TRBJ1-3; TRBD1 might be the D (5 bases). The CDR3 consists of 16 residues. The germline gives CDR1 SEHNR, CDR2 FQNEAQ (reference sequence). Trimming took 11 bases from V and 4 from J, leaving 24 bases between them. The CDR3 loop is CAVTWGLPAGGNTIYF. In DNA, the CDR3 is TGTGCCGTAACCTGGGGCCTGCCTGCTGGAGGAAACACCATATATTTT.

This clonotype was observed many times. This chain uses TRBV30 with TRBJ1-6; D is unresolved. CDR3 length: 18 amino acids. Germline V lookup: CDR1 GTSNPN, CDR2 SVGIG (reference sequence). V was shortened by 0 bases and J by 5 bases, with 20 bases between the two germline ends. The CDR3 region has the DNA TGTGCCTGGAGTGTTTTCAGTATCCAAGTTAAAGATAATTCACCCCTCCACTTT. Translated, it gives CAWSVFSIQVKDNSPLHF.

The table lists this clonotype with many counts. The gene calls are TRBV6-4 and TRBJ1-1; unclear D gene. CDR3 size: 11 residues. Trimming left V 6 bases short and J 0 bases short, with 2 bases between. CDR1 and CDR2 from the germline V gene are MRHNA and SNTAGT. DNA of the CDR3: TGTGCCAGCAGAATGAACACTGAAGCTTTCTTT. Protein sequence: CASRMNTEAFF.

Comments on this clonotype: This may arise from a read error, as a much more abundant clone is one base away. The J gene is TRBJ2-1, the V gene TRBV3-1; TRBD1 might be the D (6 bases). The CDR3 has 13 amino acids. CDR1 and CDR2 (germline): LGHDT, YNNKEL (reference sequence). The DNA for the CDR3 is TGTGCCAGCAGCCAAGTGGGGGCCCGTGAGCAGTTATTC. Translated, it gives CASSQVGAREQLF.

In this sample, this clonotype turned up many times. The J gene is TRBJ1-1, the V gene TRBV6-1; TRBD1 might be the D (5 bases). CDR3 length: 16 amino acids. V was pared by 4 bases and J by 4 bases, with 19 bases between. Germline V gene sequence: CDR1 MNHNS, CDR2 SASEGT. The CDR3 reads CASSGYPTAGGTEAFF. The CDR3 DNA is TGTGCCAGCAGTGGATACCCGACGGCCGGGGGCACTGAAGCTTTCTTT.

The chain employs TRBV6-1 and TRBJ1-2; weak D call: TRBD1 (6 bases). Germline V CDR1 and CDR2: MNHNS, SASEGT. This CDR3 region has 13 residues. V lost 6 bases to trimming and J lost 5 bases, with 13 bases between them. The CDR3 DNA reads as TGTGCCAGCAGCCCCAGGGGAGAATATGGCTACACCTTC. It codes for CASSPRGEYGYTF.

This clonotype was detected only a few times. This chain links TRBV18 with TRBJ2-7; D gene unclear. The length of the CDR3 is 14 residues. Deletions cut 4 bases from V and 0 bases from J, with 10 bases between. In germline, CDR1 is KGHSH, CDR2 LQKENI. CDR3 residues: CASSLVEDSYEQYF. The CDR3 region has the DNA TGTGCCAGCTCACTTGTTGAAGACTCCTACGAGCAGTACTTC.